These 13 T cell receptor beta chains were all obtained from the same sample, sequenced in a study of identical twins. TCRdb reanalysed the 5' RACE reads using MiXCR and keeps one entry per CDR3 protein. Of hundreds of thousands of distinct CDR3 sequences listed, roughly an eighth are singletons. The sample was also linked to a second study, of yellow fever vaccine responses in identical twins.

Sequenced material: CD8+ T cells sorted from blood. These receptors were taken from a woman aged 18-29 years in good health.

V and J are TRBV3-1 and TRBJ2-1; D may be TRBD1 (5 bases). This CDR3 is 16 amino acids long. The germline V gene has CDR1 LGHDT and CDR2 YNNKEL (reference sequence). Trimming left V 0 bases short and J 1 base short, with 10 bases between. CDR3 protein: CASSQDGRESYNEQFF. The DNA for the CDR3 is TGTGCCAGCAGCCAAGATGGCAGGGAATCCTACAATGAGCAGTTCTTC.

This clonotype was seen only a few times. V usage is TRBV6-2 or TRBV6-3 and J usage is TRBJ2-2; D is unclear. Germline V CDR1 and CDR2: MNHEY, SVGEGT. This CDR3 is 13 amino acids long. V was pared by 5 bases and J by 1 base, with 5 bases between. The CDR3 DNA sequence: TGTGCCAGCAGTATTCAGAACACCGGGGAGCTGTTTTTT. As protein: CASSIQNTGELFF.

The chain joins TRBV20-1 to TRBJ2-1; 8 nucleotides match TRBD2. V lost 3 bases, J lost 3 bases, and 4 bases stayed unmatched. Germline V gene data show CDR1 as DFQATT and CDR2 as SNEGSKA (reference sequence). The CDR3 covers 14 residues. As DNA, the CDR3 is TGCAGTGCTAGTGACGGGAGGGGCTACAATGAGCAGTTCTTC. Its translation: CSASDGRGYNEQFF.

The J gene is TRBJ2-7, the V gene TRBV9, with D possibly TRBD2 on 5 matching bases. The V and J ends lost 6 bases and 6 bases respectively, with 16 bases between them. The CDR3 is 13 residues long. Germline V lookup: CDR1 SGDLS, CDR2 YYNGEE. The CDR3 loop reads CASNPGIKGEQYF. The DNA for the CDR3 is TGTGCCAGCAACCCCGGGATCAAGGGCGAGCAGTACTTC. The complete variable domain, with remaining parts taken from reference TRBV9 and TRBJ2-7, reads DSGVTQTPKHLITATGQRVTLRCSPRSGDLSVYWYQQSLDQGLQFLIQYYNGEERAKGNILERFSAQQFPDLHSELNLSSLELGDSALYFCASNPGIKGEQYFGPGTRLTVT.

This chain uses TRBV20-1 with TRBJ2-1, with a possible D match to TRBD2 (5 bases). Trimming took off 6 bases at V and 3 bases at J, with 6 bases between the two ends. This CDR3 spans 11 amino acids. Germline CDR1 is DFQATT and CDR2 is SNEGSKA (reference sequence). The CDR3 region has the DNA TGCAGTGCCGGGGTCTACAATGAGCAGTTCTTC. Encoded protein: CSAGVYNEQFF.

There are a few counts of this clonotype. The chain carries TRBV6-6 and TRBJ2-3; D remains ambiguous. The CDR3 consists of 13 residues. Germline CDR1 reads MNHNY; CDR2 reads SVGAGI (reference sequence). Trimming left V 5 bases short and J 2 bases short, with 8 bases between. Here the CDR3 DNA reads TGTGCCAGCAGTCCTTCGCTCACAGATACGCAGTATTTT. This sequence encodes CASSPSLTDTQYF.

The rearrangement joins TRBV24-1 to TRBJ2-1; D possibly matches TRBD1 or TRBD2 (5 bases each). The CDR3 loop spans 14 amino acids. Germline V CDR1 and CDR2: KGHDR, SFDVKD. The V end lost 7 bases, the J end lost 5 bases, and 14 bases lay between the germline ends. The CDR3 region has the DNA TGTGCCACCAGGTCCCGGGACCGCCACAATGAGCAGTTCTTC. The encoded protein is CATRSRDRHNEQFF.

This rearrangement joins TRBV28 to TRBJ1-5; possible D gene TRBD1, 6 bases. The V end lost 5 bases, the J end lost 11 bases, and 25 bases lay between the germline ends. This CDR3 has 16 amino acids. Germline CDR1 and CDR2: MDHEN and SYDVKM. The chain's CDR3 is CASSPDSTSYQSAQHF. The CDR3 nucleotides are TGTGCCAGCAGTCCGGACAGCACTTCCTATCAATCGGCCCAGCATTTT.

This clonotype showed up many times. This rearrangement joins TRBV20-1 to TRBJ2-3, with D possibly matching TRBD1 (5 bases). CDR1 DFQATT and CDR2 SNEGSKA come from the germline V gene (reference sequence). The germline V and J ends were trimmed by 3 bases and 5 bases, with 21 bases remaining between them. This CDR3 has 16 amino acids. The CDR3 sequence: CSASRPATDWVDTQYF. For the CDR3, the DNA is TGCAGTGCTAGCCGCCCGGCGACAGACTGGGTAGATACGCAGTATTTT.

This clonotype has just a few counts. The genes are TRBV5-1 and TRBJ2-3; D is possibly TRBD2 (6 bases). This CDR3 comprises 16 residues. V lost 0 bases and J 0 bases, leaving 11 bases between the germline ends. Germline lookup yields CDR1 SGHRS and CDR2 YFSETQ. Written as DNA, the CDR3 is TGCGCCAGCAGCTTGGCCGGGAGTCAAAGCACAGATACGCAGTATTTT. This codes for CASSLAGSQSTDTQYF.

In this sample, this clonotype turned up a few times. V is TRBV28 and J is TRBJ2-7; D possibly corresponds to TRBD2 (6 bases). Germline loops: CDR1 MDHEN, CDR2 SYDVKM. V shed 6 bases and J shed 2 bases, with 14 bases lying between them. The CDR3 loop spans 14 amino acids. The CDR3 DNA sequence: TGTGCCAGCAGCACCCGGGACTTCCCCTACGAGCAGTACTTC. Translation: CASSTRDFPYEQYF.

This clonotype was seen a few times. This sequence joins TRBV15 and TRBJ2-7, with D unclear. Trimming left V 1 base short and J 1 base short, with 8 bases between. CDR1 is LNHNV, CDR2 YYDKDF, per germline (reference sequence). CDR3 length: 14 amino acids. Here the CDR3 DNA reads TGTGCCACCAGCAGAGGTGGCAGTTCCTACGAGCAGTACTTC. Translating it yields CATSRGGSSYEQYF.

This clonotype turned up a few times. CDR3 protein: CASSLETGNTDTQYF. The CDR3 nucleotides are TGCGCCAGCAGCTTGGAGACAGGGAACACAGATACGCAGTATTTT. V and J are TRBV5-1 and TRBJ2-3; 7 bases map to TRBD1. The CDR3 runs to 15 residues. The germline V gene encodes CDR1 SGHRS and CDR2 YFSETQ. V shed 0 bases, J shed 2 bases, and the junction held 3 bases outside the gene matches. Filled out from reference TRBV5-1 and TRBJ2-3, the complete variable domain reads KAGVTQTPRYLIKTRGQQVTLSCSPISGHRSVSWYQQTPGQGLQFLFEYFSETQRNKGNFPGRFSGRQFSNSRSEMNVSTLELGDSALYLCASSLETGNTDTQYFGPGTRLTVL.